The present TCR beta chain was sequenced within a study of CD8+CD57+ T cells in acquired aplastic anemia. Study context: Recorded DNA amounts for sorted CD4+ and CD8+ cells had an average of around 3.5 ug. As sequenced from healthy donors, CD4+ cells averaged about 9.8 million reads. Study findings and constraints: CD8+ Simpson's diversity did not differ significantly between patients and controls. The number of CD8+ CDR3 sequences shared by patients and controls was twenty-nine.

As concerns this clonotype: The target antigen is unknown. Lacking the conserved final phenylalanine or tryptophan, this CDR3 likely reflects a read error. The DNA is left out, because the CDR3 cannot be placed on it with certainty; the CDR3 is given as TCRdb lists it.

CDR3 and TCR beta VDJ profiling relied on a genomic DNA template. TCRdb passed the reads through MiXCR, listing each CDR3 protein once. This table holds roughly 150,000 distinct CDR3 sequences, approximately 44% found once. The CDR3 extends over 10 residues, inclusive of both ends. Germline loops: CDR1 LNHDA, CDR2 SQIVND (reference sequence). Sequencing input: sorted CD4+, CD8+, or CD8+CD57+ T cells (not recorded which) from PBMCs. The clonotype was recovered from a human donor in good health. The V gene is TRBV19, the J gene TRBJ1-4; TRBD1 is the table's D call, not checked against the DNA. The CDR3 loop is CASSGWQGFS.